This is a list of T cell receptor beta chains from one sample in a study of regulatory T cells in long-lasting Graves disease. TCRdb re-called the multiplex PCR reads with MiXCR, one entry per CDR3 protein. The table lists about 460,000 distinct CDR3 sequences, 20% to 25% of them singletons. The sequencing used peripheral blood mononuclear cells (PBMCs), collected when the disease was refractory, from a patient treated with antithyroid drugs. The receptors here all came from a female donor with Graves disease. CDR3s include the opening cysteine and the closing phenylalanine or tryptophan. D genes are given only for firm matches. Clone size is shown for a subset of rows, as once, few, many or a class of expanded clone.

cdr3_aa: CASSYLRNTGELFF; cdr3_nt: TGTGCCAGCAGTTACTTGCGGAACACCGGGGAGCTGTTTTTT; clone_size: many; j_call: TRBJ2-2; d_call: .; v_call: TRBV6-2/TRBV6-3
cdr3_aa: CSVEKTGGVSETQYF; cdr3_nt: TGCAGCGTTGAGAAGACAGGGGGCGTCTCGGAGACCCAGTACTTC; clone_size: many; j_call: TRBJ2-5; d_call: TRBD1; v_call: TRBV29-1
cdr3_aa: CASSFSGFNQPQHF; cdr3_nt: TGTGCCAGCAGTTTTAGCGGCTTCAATCAGCCCCAGCATTTT; clone_size: many; j_call: TRBJ1-5; d_call: .; v_call: TRBV28
cdr3_aa: CASRQLDTSEAFF; cdr3_nt: TGTGCCAGCAGACAGCTGGACACATCTGAAGCTTTCTTT; clone_size: many; j_call: TRBJ1-1; d_call: .; v_call: TRBV12-3/TRBV12-4
cdr3_aa: CASSSPTTGGRSPLHF; cdr3_nt: TGTGCCAGCAGTTCTCCTACGACAGGGGGTAGGTCACCCCTCCACTTT; clone_size: few; j_call: TRBJ1-6; d_call: TRBD1; v_call: TRBV6-5
cdr3_aa: CASSYPRPTDTQYF; cdr3_nt: TGTGCCAGCAGTTACCCCAGACCCACAGATACGCAGTATTTT; clone_size: .; j_call: TRBJ2-3; d_call: .; v_call: TRBV6-9
cdr3_aa: CASSETQGGMEKLFF; cdr3_nt: TGTGCCAGCAGTGAGACTCAGGGAGGGATGGAAAAACTGTTTTTT; clone_size: many; j_call: TRBJ1-4; d_call: .; v_call: TRBV28
cdr3_aa: CASSLEGGGETQYF; cdr3_nt: TGTGCCAGCAGCTTAGAAGGGGGGGGTGAGACCCAGTACTTC; clone_size: many; j_call: TRBJ2-5; d_call: .; v_call: TRBV7-9
cdr3_aa: CASSAGRINEKLFF; cdr3_nt: TGTGCCAGCAGCGCGGGTCGAATAAATGAAAAACTGTTTTTT; clone_size: many; j_call: TRBJ1-4; d_call: .; v_call: TRBV11-2
cdr3_aa: CASSSRGANTEAFF; cdr3_nt: TGTGCCAGCAGCAGCAGGGGGGCGAACACTGAAGCTTTCTTT; clone_size: many; j_call: TRBJ1-1; d_call: TRBD1; v_call: TRBV28
cdr3_aa: CAPGLMGGANTEAFF; cdr3_nt: TGTGCCCCTGGATTAATGGGGGGGGCGAACACTGAAGCTTTCTTT; clone_size: .; j_call: TRBJ1-1; d_call: .; v_call: TRBV24-1
cdr3_aa: CASTGASSSSYGYTF; cdr3_nt: TGTGCCAGCACCGGGGCAAGCAGTTCCAGCTATGGCTACACCTTC; clone_size: many; j_call: TRBJ1-2; d_call: .; v_call: TRBV6-1
cdr3_aa: CNADDRVGNTIYF; cdr3_nt: TGCAATGCAGATGACAGGGTTGGAAACACCATATATTTT; clone_size: .; j_call: TRBJ1-3; d_call: TRBD1; v_call: TRBV20-1
cdr3_aa: CSANRGNNQPQHF; cdr3_nt: TGCAGTGCCAACAGGGGGAACAATCAGCCCCAGCATTTT; clone_size: few; j_call: TRBJ1-5; d_call: TRBD1; v_call: TRBV20-1
cdr3_aa: CASSSVTGDYAQYF; cdr3_nt: TGTGCCAGCAGTTCCGTGACAGGGGACTACGCGCAGTACTTC; clone_size: many; j_call: TRBJ2-7; d_call: .; v_call: TRBV28
cdr3_aa: CASSVGVILVGSRHYTF; cdr3_nt: TGTGCCAGCAGCGTAGGAGTCATATTGGTAGGTTCTCGGCACTACACCTTC; clone_size: few; j_call: TRBJ1-2; d_call: .; v_call: TRBV9
cdr3_aa: CASSSTRIPYEQYF; cdr3_nt: TGTGCCAGCAGCTCGACTAGGATCCCCTACGAGCAGTACTTC; clone_size: many; j_call: TRBJ2-7; d_call: .; v_call: TRBV7-8
cdr3_aa: CASGLWGQPQHF; cdr3_nt: TGTGCCAGCGGCCTTTGGGGGCAGCCCCAGCATTTT; clone_size: few; j_call: TRBJ1-5; d_call: .; v_call: TRBV28
cdr3_aa: CSARSTNKPRQFF; cdr3_nt: TGCAGTGCCCGAAGCACGAATAAACCACGGCAGTTCTTC; clone_size: few; j_call: TRBJ2-1; d_call: .; v_call: TRBV20-1
cdr3_aa: CSARDPQNTEAFF; cdr3_nt: TGCAGTGCTAGAGATCCCCAGAACACTGAAGCTTTCTTT; clone_size: .; j_call: TRBJ1-1; d_call: .; v_call: TRBV20-1
cdr3_aa: CASSGAKGMVNTEAFF; cdr3_nt: TGTGCCAGCAGTGGGGCGAAGGGAATGGTGAACACTGAAGCTTTCTTT; clone_size: many; j_call: TRBJ1-1; d_call: .; v_call: TRBV2
cdr3_aa: CATSDPTRERVDGYTF; cdr3_nt: TGTGCCACCAGTGACCCCACCCGGGAAAGGGTAGATGGCTACACCTTC; clone_size: .; j_call: TRBJ1-2; d_call: .; v_call: TRBV24-1
cdr3_aa: CASSLVSGGTANTGELFF; cdr3_nt: TGTGCCAGCAGCTTAGTTAGCGGGGGAACCGCGAACACCGGGGAGCTGTTTTTT; clone_size: few; j_call: TRBJ2-2; d_call: TRBD2; v_call: TRBV7-2
cdr3_aa: CASRGVSNQPQHF; cdr3_nt: TGTGCCAGCCGAGGGGTTAGCAATCAGCCCCAGCATTTT; clone_size: many; j_call: TRBJ1-5; d_call: .; v_call: TRBV28
cdr3_aa: CASSAIDRTEKLFF; cdr3_nt: TGTGCCAGCAGTGCCATAGACAGGACTGAAAAACTGTTTTTT; clone_size: many; j_call: TRBJ1-4; d_call: .; v_call: TRBV12-3/TRBV12-4
cdr3_aa: CATSDGQLGNQPQHF; cdr3_nt: TGTGCCACCAGTGATGGACAGCTTGGCAATCAGCCCCAGCATTTT; clone_size: .; j_call: TRBJ1-5; d_call: .; v_call: TRBV24-1
cdr3_aa: CSARVDYEQYF; cdr3_nt: TGCAGCGCCAGGGTTGACTACGAGCAGTACTTC; clone_size: many; j_call: TRBJ2-7; d_call: .; v_call: TRBV29-1
cdr3_aa: CASSQPGGATEAFF; cdr3_nt: TGTGCCAGCAGCCAACCGGGGGGGGCCACTGAAGCTTTCTTT; clone_size: .; j_call: TRBJ1-1; d_call: .; v_call: TRBV7-9
cdr3_aa: CSAGASGHHEAFF; cdr3_nt: TGCAGTGCTGGGGCTTCGGGACACCATGAAGCTTTCTTT; clone_size: .; j_call: TRBJ1-1; d_call: .; v_call: TRBV20-1
cdr3_aa: CASSLEAGDDEQFF; cdr3_nt: TGTGCCAGCAGCTTAGAGGCAGGGGACGATGAGCAGTTCTTC; clone_size: .; j_call: TRBJ2-1; d_call: .; v_call: TRBV7-9
cdr3_aa: CASSKLRGQGAYEQYF; cdr3_nt: TGTGCCAGCAGCAAGCTGAGGGGGCAGGGGGCCTACGAGCAGTACTTC; clone_size: many; j_call: TRBJ2-7; d_call: TRBD1; v_call: TRBV28
cdr3_aa: CASSLAGDYEQYF; cdr3_nt: TGTGCCAGCAGCTTAGCGGGAGACTACGAGCAGTACTTC; clone_size: many; j_call: TRBJ2-7; d_call: .; v_call: TRBV11-3
cdr3_aa: CASSSGYGYAF; cdr3_nt: TGTGCCAGCAGTTCAGGCTATGGCTACGCCTTC; clone_size: once; j_call: TRBJ1-2; d_call: .; v_call: TRBV12-3/TRBV12-4
cdr3_aa: CASSQDDRNYGYTF; cdr3_nt: TGTGCCAGCAGCCAAGACGACAGAAACTATGGCTACACCTTC; clone_size: many; j_call: TRBJ1-2; d_call: .; v_call: TRBV3-1
cdr3_aa: CASSLRFERGGGNEQFF; cdr3_nt: TGTGCCAGCAGTCTTCGCTTTGAGCGGGGGGGAGGCAATGAGCAGTTCTTC; clone_size: .; j_call: TRBJ2-1; d_call: TRBD2; v_call: TRBV28
cdr3_aa: CASSRHGRDGYTF; cdr3_nt: TGTGCCAGCAGTCGACACGGGAGGGATGGCTACACCTTC; clone_size: many; j_call: TRBJ1-2; d_call: .; v_call: TRBV6-1
cdr3_aa: CASSPSSFMPKDYGYTF; cdr3_nt: TGTGCCAGCAGCCCATCCTCCTTTATGCCGAAGGACTATGGCTACACCTTC; clone_size: few; j_call: TRBJ1-2; d_call: .; v_call: TRBV7-6
cdr3_aa: CASSPNRGLNTGELFF; cdr3_nt: TGCGCCAGCAGCCCTAACAGGGGGTTGAACACCGGGGAGCTGTTTTTT; clone_size: .; j_call: TRBJ2-2; d_call: TRBD1; v_call: TRBV5-1
cdr3_aa: CSARDYQGNTEAFF; cdr3_nt: TGCAGTGCTAGAGATTACCAGGGGAACACTGAAGCTTTCTTT; clone_size: .; j_call: TRBJ1-1; d_call: .; v_call: TRBV20-1
cdr3_aa: CTSSLAGGQPQHF; cdr3_nt: TGTACCAGCAGTTTAGCTGGTGGGCAGCCCCAGCATTTT; clone_size: .; j_call: TRBJ1-5; d_call: .; v_call: TRBV13
cdr3_aa: CSATNSGANVLTF; cdr3_nt: TGCAGTGCTACAAACTCTGGGGCCAACGTCCTGACTTTC; clone_size: few; j_call: TRBJ2-6; d_call: .; v_call: TRBV20-1
cdr3_aa: CASTAQGAAYEQYF; cdr3_nt: TGTGCCAGCACCGCACAGGGGGCGGCCTACGAGCAGTACTTC; clone_size: few; j_call: TRBJ2-7; d_call: TRBD1; v_call: TRBV6-2/TRBV6-3
cdr3_aa: CASSLEGAGANVLTF; cdr3_nt: TGTGCCAGCAGTTTAGAGGGTGCTGGGGCCAACGTCCTGACTTTC; clone_size: many; j_call: TRBJ2-6; d_call: .; v_call: TRBV28